These 31 T cell receptor beta chains were sequenced from one sample in a study of blood T cells in healthy people across ages. A J-beta primer mix and a sample-barcoded 5' primer were used in a second PCR of roughly 6 to 12 cycles. Via MiXCR, TCRdb re-called the 5' RACE reads, giving one row per CDR3 protein. The sample consists of over 1,500,000 distinct CDR3 sequences, 30% to 40% of them appearing once. Sequencing was done on a sample of blood. All receptors come from a human donor in good health.

For this clonotype: A much larger clone differs from this one at a single base, so this may be a read error. The chain has TRBV29-1 and TRBJ2-5; TRBD1 agrees at 9 bases. Trimming at V came to 4 bases and at J to 11 bases, leaving 11 bases not matched to a gene. Germline V lookup: CDR1 SQVTM, CDR2 ANQGSEA. This CDR3 has 13 amino acids. The CDR3 is CSVGAGQGFRQYF. In DNA, the CDR3 is TGCAGCGTTGGTGCGGGACAGGGATTTCGGCAGTACTTC.

The V call is TRBV4-2, the J call TRBJ2-2; TRBD1 agrees at 7 bases. The germline V gene encodes CDR1 LGHNA and CDR2 YNFKEQ. Trimming removed 4 bases from V and 7 bases from J; junction bases left unmatched: 6. The CDR3 covers 14 residues. The CDR3 sequence: CASSLDRARGELFF. The CDR3 bases are TGTGCCAGCAGCCTAGACAGGGCTCGCGGGGAGCTGTTTTTT.

This clonotype was observed a handful of times. The J gene is TRBJ1-4, the V gene TRBV15; the D is unclear. V dropped 4 bases and J dropped 2 bases, with 8 bases sitting between them. The CDR3 extends over 14 amino acids. In germline, CDR1 is LNHNV, CDR2 YYDKDF (reference sequence). The chain's CDR3 is CATSTGITNEKLFF. The CDR3 nucleotides read TGTGCCACCAGCACGGGCATCACTAATGAAAAACTGTTTTTT.

This clonotype came up once. This chain links TRBV9 with TRBJ2-5, with 8 bases lining up with TRBD2. The germline gives CDR1 SGDLS, CDR2 YYNGEE. The CDR3 is 14 residues long. V gave up 4 bases and J gave up 4 bases; unmatched junction bases: 6. CDR3 protein: CASSPGLGRETQYF. As DNA, the CDR3 is TGTGCCAGCAGCCCGGGACTAGGAAGAGAGACCCAGTACTTC.

The chain links TRBV20-1 to TRBJ1-1; D is possibly TRBD1 (5 bases). The germline V gene encodes CDR1 DFQATT and CDR2 SNEGSKA (reference sequence). Trimming pared 6 bases from V and 3 bases from J, leaving 14 bases between. This CDR3 has 13 residues. DNA of the CDR3: TGCAGTGCCAGGGAGGATCACTACACTGAAGCTTTCTTT. Translating gives CSAREDHYTEAFF.

J is TRBJ2-1 and V is TRBV4-3, with TRBD2 matching 9 bases. V shed 2 bases and J 4 bases; nucleotides not matched to a gene: 6. This CDR3 region has 16 residues. CDR1 is LGHNA, CDR2 YSLEER, per germline. The CDR3 DNA reads TGCGCCAGCAGCCAACTCGGTAGCGGGGGTTACAATGAGCAGTTCTTC. Translated: CASSQLGSGGYNEQFF.

The rearrangement joins TRBV20-1 to TRBJ2-5; tentatively, D is TRBD1 (6 bases). Judging by the DNA end, TRBJ2-7 fits better; the J call may be wrong. Germline V gene data show CDR1 as DFQATT and CDR2 as SNEGSKA (reference sequence). The CDR3 sequence is 12 residues long. The CDR3 loop reads CSARLDSYEQYF. The CDR3 DNA follows: TGCAGTGCTAGGTTGGACAGCTACGAGCAGTACTTC.

This clonotype has just a few counts. The rearrangement joins TRBV29-1 to TRBJ1-1; D is ambiguous. The CDR3 contains 11 residues. The ends were cut back, 3 bases at V and 1 base at J, with 3 bases in the middle. The germline V gene encodes CDR1 SQVTM and CDR2 ANQGSEA. As DNA, the CDR3 is TGCAGCGTTGATCAGAACACTGAAGCTTTCTTT. Its translation is CSVDQNTEAFF.

The V call is TRBV7-6, the J call TRBJ1-2; TRBD1 matches 7 bases. CDR1 is SGHVS, CDR2 FNYEAQ, per germline. The CDR3 sequence is 15 residues long. Losses at the gene ends were 5 bases for V and 4 bases for J; bases not matched to a gene: 10. The CDR3 DNA follows: TGTGCCAGCAGCCGGGGACAGTTTCTCCGCTATGGCTACACCTTC. It translates to CASSRGQFLRYGYTF.

This chain connects TRBV27 to TRBJ2-2; a possible D gene is TRBD1 (6 bases). The CDR3 consists of 18 residues. Germline V lookup: CDR1 MNHEY, CDR2 SMNVEV (reference sequence). Deletions cut 5 bases from V and 4 bases from J, with 23 bases between. CDR3 sequence: CASSLAISQGRGTGELFF. The CDR3 DNA is TGTGCCAGCAGTCTCGCCATATCTCAGGGGCGAGGCACCGGGGAGCTGTTTTTT.

This clonotype was seen a handful of times. The chain uses TRBV5-1 and TRBJ2-5; tentatively, D is TRBD1 (5 bases). Trimming stripped 2 bases from V and 2 bases from J, with 19 bases between. CDR1 and CDR2 from the germline V gene are SGHRS and YFSETQ. CDR3 length: 17 amino acids. In DNA form, the CDR3 reads TGCGCCAGCAGCTTTGGGCAGGGAATGAGGAATCAAGAGACCCAGTACTTC. This encodes CASSFGQGMRNQETQYF.

CDR3 loop: CASSRDPLIPKNIQYF. The DNA for the CDR3 is TGTGCCAGCAGCCGGGACCCCCTAATTCCCAAAAACATTCAGTACTTC. The V and J genes are TRBV11-2 and TRBJ2-4; the D gene could be TRBD1 or TRBD2 (5 bases each). From germline, CDR1 is SGHAT and CDR2 FQNNGV. V lost 5 bases and J 2 bases, leaving 16 bases between the germline ends. The CDR3 totals 16 residues.

The J gene is TRBJ2-1, the V gene TRBV7-8, with 11 bases that match TRBD2. The CDR3 runs 17 residues. Germline V gene data show CDR1 as SGHVS and CDR2 as FQNEAQ. The ends lost 1 base at V and 2 bases at J; junction bases unmatched: 4. The chain's CDR3 is CASSLVSGGETYNEQFF. The CDR3, as DNA: TGTGCCAGCAGCTTAGTTAGCGGGGGGGAAACCTACAATGAGCAGTTCTTC. Based on the CDR3 plus reference TRBV7-8 and TRBJ2-1, the full variable domain is GAGVSQSPRYKVAKRGQDVALRCDPISGHVSLFWYQQALGQGPEFLTYFQNEAQLDKSGLPSDRFFAERPEGSVSTLKIQRTQQEDSAVYLCASSLVSGGETYNEQFFGPGTRLTVL.

The sample holds many counts of this clonotype. V gene TRBV6-5 combines with J gene TRBJ1-2; D not certain. Germline CDR1 MNHEY, CDR2 SVGAGI. V was cut by 6 bases and J by 4 bases, with 15 bases left in between. This CDR3 is 14 amino acids long. Written as DNA, the CDR3 is TGTGCCAGCAGCGCCACCGGTCGGGTCTATGGCTACACCTTC. Protein: CASSATGRVYGYTF.

Comment on this clonotype: Germline is not matched at one junction end, which may reflect a read error. This rearrangement joins TRBV6-5 to TRBJ2-3; D is possibly TRBD1 or TRBD2 (5 bases each). The CDR3 totals 16 residues. Germline V gene sequence: CDR1 MNHEY, CDR2 SVGAGI. The CDR3: CASSRQPGPSTGTQYF. DNA of the CDR3: TGTGCCAGCAGCCGCCAACCGGGACCCAGCACAGGTACGCAGTATTTT.

The chain recombines TRBV11-2 with TRBJ2-7; 8 bases match TRBD1. The germline V gene encodes CDR1 SGHAT and CDR2 FQNNGV. The CDR3 loop spans 21 amino acids. Germline trimming cut 4 bases from V and 5 bases from J; bases unmatched to any gene: 28. The CDR3 nucleotides read TGTGCCAGCAGCTCCTTCGGTCAGGGGGCGTCCACGACCTCTTTAATTCACGAGCAGTACTTC. Amino acids: CASSSFGQGASTTSLIHEQYF.

This clonotype appeared a few times. This chain connects TRBV12-5 to TRBJ2-1, with 8 nucleotides matching TRBD2. The germline V gene has CDR1 LGHNT and CDR2 FRNRAP. The CDR3 contains 12 residues. V was pared by 6 bases and J by 8 bases, with 3 bases of the junction left unmatched. The CDR3 DNA reads as TGTGCTAGTGGAGTAGCGGGGTATGAGCAGTTCTTC. It is translated as CASGVAGYEQFF. The entire variable domain, with the rest obtained from reference TRBV12-5 and TRBJ2-1, is as follows: DARVTQTPRHKVTEMGQEVTMRCQPILGHNTVFWYRQTMMQGLELLAYFRNRAPLDDSGMPKDRFSAEMPDATLATLKIQPSEPRDSAVYFCASGVAGYEQFFGPGTRLTVL.

This rearrangement joins TRBV29-1 to TRBJ1-2; D remains unclear. The CDR3 consists of 14 residues. The V and J ends lost 6 bases and 3 bases respectively, with 17 bases between them. Germline V gene lookup returns CDR1 SQVTM and CDR2 ANQGSEA. The CDR3 region is CSVSGGGVDYGYTF. The CDR3 bases are TGCAGCGTCTCCGGTGGCGGGGTTGACTATGGCTACACCTTC.

The chain uses TRBV6-4 and TRBJ2-5; TRBD2 matches 7 bases. Germline V CDR1 and CDR2: MRHNA, SNTAGT. Trimming took 9 bases from V and 2 from J; bases not matched to a gene: 9. This CDR3 is built from 14 residues. The CDR3 nucleotides are TGTGCCAGGGATCGCGGGGGACTACAAGAGACCCAGTACTTC. It specifies CARDRGGLQETQYF.

This rearrangement joins TRBV6-1 to TRBJ2-1, with D tentatively TRBD1 (5 bases). The CDR3 spans 15 residues. The germline V gene encodes CDR1 MNHNS and CDR2 SASEGT. V gave up 2 bases and J gave up 4 bases, with 12 bases separating them. In DNA form, the CDR3 reads TGTGCCAGCAGTGAATCTCAGGGTTCATACAATGAGCAGTTCTTC. It yields the protein CASSESQGSYNEQFF.

This sequence joins TRBV24-1 and TRBJ2-1; 8 bases are a match to TRBD1. Trimming at V came to 4 bases and at J to 5 bases, leaving 9 bases not matched to a gene. There are 16 residues in the CDR3. CDR1 is KGHDR, CDR2 SFDVKD, per germline. CDR3 DNA: TGTGCCACCAGTGACCCGGACAGGGAGAGGGACAATGAGCAGTTCTTC. This sequence encodes CATSDPDRERDNEQFF.

There are a few counts of this clonotype. The chain recombines TRBV28 with TRBJ1-2; D unclear. The CDR3 totals 14 residues. Germline lookup yields CDR1 MDHEN and CDR2 SYDVKM. V shed 5 bases and J shed 2 bases, with 12 bases lying between them. The CDR3 protein is CASSPGGFNYGYTF. The CDR3 DNA sequence: TGTGCCAGCAGTCCGGGCGGGTTCAACTATGGCTACACCTTC.

V usage is TRBV12-3 or TRBV12-4 and J usage is TRBJ2-3; TRBD2 is a possible D gene (6 bases). With 8 bases removed from V and 2 bases from J, the gap between germline ends came to 11 bases. The CDR3 sequence is 13 residues long. The CDR3 region is CASEGTPTDTQYF. In nucleotides, the CDR3 is TGTGCCAGCGAAGGGACTCCCACAGATACGCAGTATTTT.

This clonotype was detected only a few times. This rearrangement joins TRBV7-2 to TRBJ2-7; D gene unclear. CDR3 size: 18 residues. Germline CDR1 reads SGHTA; CDR2 reads FQGNSA. Trimming left V 3 bases short and J 6 bases short, with 27 bases between. CDR3 region: CASSFVRARSPRGSEQYF. CDR3 DNA: TGTGCCAGCAGCTTCGTTAGGGCACGGAGCCCGAGAGGATCCGAGCAGTACTTC.

The chain employs TRBV7-9 and TRBJ2-7; TRBD1 agrees at 11 bases. In germline, CDR1 is SEHNR, CDR2 FQNEAQ (reference sequence). V was pared by 5 bases and J by 7 bases, with 7 bases of the junction left unmatched. The CDR3 covers 14 residues. The CDR3 DNA is TGTGCCAGCAGCCTGGACAGGGGGCCGTGGGAGCAGTACTTC. Translating gives CASSLDRGPWEQYF.

The sample holds a few counts of this clonotype. This chain uses TRBV2 with TRBJ1-2, with D possibly being TRBD1 (5 bases). The V gene's germline CDR1 is SNHLY and CDR2 FYNNEI. Trimming pared 6 bases from V and 3 bases from J, leaving 26 bases between. The CDR3 length is 18 residues. The CDR3 sequence: CASSDVPGLGVFDYGYTF. The CDR3 coding sequence is TGTGCCAGCAGCGACGTCCCGGGACTGGGGGTTTTTGACTATGGCTACACCTTC.

A few counts support this clonotype. V gene TRBV7-3 combines with J gene TRBJ1-2, with D tentatively TRBD1 (6 bases). The V end lost 5 bases, the J end lost 2 bases, and 24 bases lay between the germline ends. Germline lookup yields CDR1 SGHTA and CDR2 FQGTGA. The CDR3 sequence is 18 residues long. The CDR3: CASSVWTIPRTDNYGYTF. The CDR3 DNA follows: TGTGCCAGCAGCGTATGGACAATACCCAGGACAGACAACTATGGCTACACCTTC.

The rearrangement links TRBV9 to TRBJ2-1, with D tentatively TRBD1 or TRBD2 (6 bases each). V dropped 3 bases and J dropped 10 bases, with 11 bases sitting between them. Germline V gene sequence: CDR1 SGDLS, CDR2 YYNGEE. This CDR3 is 12 amino acids long. The CDR3, as DNA: TGTGCCAGCAGCGGGGGGGCCGTAGAGCAGTTCTTC. This sequence encodes CASSGGAVEQFF.

The chain links TRBV7-2 to TRBJ2-4, with no clear D. The closer fit of TRBJ2-5 to the DNA end suggests the J call may be wrong. From germline, CDR1 is SGHTA and CDR2 FQGNSA. This CDR3 comprises 15 residues. CDR3 nucleotides: TGTGCCAGCAGCCCCCACGCCATTTCGGGAGAGACCCAGTACTTC. Its protein product is CASSPHAISGETQYF.

This clonotype was recorded a few times. The chain couples TRBV10-2 to TRBJ1-5; D is perhaps TRBD1 (5 bases). The germline gives CDR1 WSHSY, CDR2 SAAADI. Trimming pared 0 bases from V and 4 bases from J, leaving 10 bases between. The CDR3 sequence is 15 residues long. The CDR3 DNA reads as TGCGCCAGCAGTGAGTCGGGGCATCGAAATCAGCCCCAGCATTTT. Translating it yields CASSESGHRNQPQHF.

The rearrangement links TRBV20-1 to TRBJ2-7, with D possibly TRBD1 on 6 matching bases. V was cut by 7 bases and J by 6 bases, with 13 bases left in between. Germline V gene data show CDR1 as DFQATT and CDR2 as SNEGSKA (reference sequence). This CDR3 has 11 residues. CDR3 loop: CSVPTGSEQYF. The CDR3 nucleotides read TGCAGTGTCCCCACAGGGAGCGAGCAGTACTTC.